This T cell receptor (beta chain) was recorded in a study of T-cell reconstitution after alpha-beta-depleted transplantation in children. Germline-derived CDR1 and CDR2 are MGHRA and YSYEKL. V was clipped by 0 bases and J by 3 bases, with 15 bases between them. The length of the CDR3 is 16 residues. This sample's TCRbeta library carried unique molecular identifier barcodes. TCRdb independently ran MiXCR on the PCR reads; one entry per CDR3 protein. The sample contains hundreds of thousands of distinct CDR3 sequences, roughly 25% of which appear only once. Source: PBMCs, mostly from graft donor cells, taken 360 days after TCRalphabeta/CD19-depleted stem cell transplant. This chain links TRBV4-1 with TRBJ2-7, with a possible D match to TRBD2 (5 bases). The receptor was derived from a female patient under 10 years old who had a stem cell transplant for congenital amegakaryocytic thrombocytopenia, so the T cells may come from the graft donor. For the CDR3, the DNA is TGCGCCAGCAGCCAAGATCGGGAAGACGTAGACTACGAGCAGTACTTC. Its protein product is CASSQDREDVDYEQYF.